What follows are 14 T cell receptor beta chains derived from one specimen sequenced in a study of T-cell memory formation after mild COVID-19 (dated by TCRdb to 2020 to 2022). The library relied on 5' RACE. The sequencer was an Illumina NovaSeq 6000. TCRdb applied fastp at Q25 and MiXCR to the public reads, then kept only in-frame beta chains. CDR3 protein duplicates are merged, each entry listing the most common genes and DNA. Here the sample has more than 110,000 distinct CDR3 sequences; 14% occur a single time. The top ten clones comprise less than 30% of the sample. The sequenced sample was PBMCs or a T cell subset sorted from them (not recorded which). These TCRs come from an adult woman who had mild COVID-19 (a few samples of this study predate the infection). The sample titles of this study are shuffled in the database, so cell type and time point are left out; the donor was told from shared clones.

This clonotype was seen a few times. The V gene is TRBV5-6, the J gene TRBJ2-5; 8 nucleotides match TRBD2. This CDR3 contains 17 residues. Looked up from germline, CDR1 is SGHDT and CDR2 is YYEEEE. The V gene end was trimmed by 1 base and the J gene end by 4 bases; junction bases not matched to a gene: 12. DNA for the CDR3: TGTGCCAGCAGCTTGAGGGGTAGCGGGATGGGAAGAGAGACCCAGTACTTC. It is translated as CASSLRGSGMGRETQYF.

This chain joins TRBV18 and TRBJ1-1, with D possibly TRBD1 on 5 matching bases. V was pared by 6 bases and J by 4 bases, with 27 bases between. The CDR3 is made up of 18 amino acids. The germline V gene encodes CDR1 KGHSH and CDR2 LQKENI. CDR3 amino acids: CASSSTSSGPPGSTEAFF. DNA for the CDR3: TGTGCCAGCTCCTCCACCTCCTCAGGGCCGCCAGGGAGCACTGAAGCTTTCTTT. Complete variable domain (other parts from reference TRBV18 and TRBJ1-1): NAGVMQNPRHLVRRRGQEARLRCSPMKGHSHVYWYRQLPEEGLKFMVYLQKENIIDESGMPKERFSAEFPKEGPSILRIQQVVRGDSAAYFCASSSTSSGPPGSTEAFFGQGTRLTVV.

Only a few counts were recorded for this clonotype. In nucleotides, the CDR3 is TGCAGTGCTACCGCTAGCGGGAGGCTCGATGAGCAGTTCTTC. Translating it yields CSATASGRLDEQFF. This chain connects TRBV20-1 to TRBJ2-1; 11 bases are a match to TRBD2. V trimming: 4 bases; J trimming: 8 bases; junction bases outside the gene matches: 7. CDR3 length equals 14 residues. Looked up from germline, CDR1 is DFQATT and CDR2 is SNEGSKA (reference sequence).

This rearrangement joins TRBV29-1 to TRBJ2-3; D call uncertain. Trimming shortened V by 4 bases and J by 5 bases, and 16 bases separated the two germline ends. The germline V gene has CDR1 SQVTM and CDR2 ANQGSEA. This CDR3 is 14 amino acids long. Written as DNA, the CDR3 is TGCAGCGTTGTTCGTACCACTCTGGGAGATACGCAGTATTTT. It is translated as CSVVRTTLGDTQYF.

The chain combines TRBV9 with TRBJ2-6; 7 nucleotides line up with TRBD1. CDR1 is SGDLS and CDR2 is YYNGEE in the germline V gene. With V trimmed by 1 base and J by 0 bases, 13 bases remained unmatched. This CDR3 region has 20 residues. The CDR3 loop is CASSVPQGTALDSGANVLTF. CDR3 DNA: TGTGCCAGCAGCGTACCCCAGGGGACAGCCCTAGACTCTGGGGCCAACGTCCTGACTTTC.

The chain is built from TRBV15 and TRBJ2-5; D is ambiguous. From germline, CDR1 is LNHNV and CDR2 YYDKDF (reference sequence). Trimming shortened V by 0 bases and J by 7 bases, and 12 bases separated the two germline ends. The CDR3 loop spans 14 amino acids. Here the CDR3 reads CATSREDESPTQYF. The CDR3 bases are TGTGCCACCAGCAGAGAAGACGAATCGCCGACCCAGTACTTC. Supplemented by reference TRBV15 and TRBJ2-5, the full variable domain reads DAMVIQNPRYQVTQFGKPVTLSCSQTLNHNVMYWYQQKSSQAPKLLFHYYDKDFNNEADTPDNFQSRRPNTSFCFLDIRSPGLGDTAMYLCATSREDESPTQYFGPGTRLLVL.

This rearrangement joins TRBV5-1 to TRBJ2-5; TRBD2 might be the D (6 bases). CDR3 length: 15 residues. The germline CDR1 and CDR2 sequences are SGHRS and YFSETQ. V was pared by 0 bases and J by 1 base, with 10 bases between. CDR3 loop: CASSLVGGIQETQYF. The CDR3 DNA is TGCGCCAGCAGCTTGGTCGGGGGTATCCAAGAGACCCAGTACTTC.

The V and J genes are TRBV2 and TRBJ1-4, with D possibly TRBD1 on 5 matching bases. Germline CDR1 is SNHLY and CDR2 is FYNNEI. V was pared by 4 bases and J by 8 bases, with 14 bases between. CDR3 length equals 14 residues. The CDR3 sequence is CASSVDRGLEKLFF. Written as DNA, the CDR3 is TGTGCCAGCAGTGTCGATCGGGGACTAGAAAAACTGTTTTTT.

The CDR3 loop reads CASSRTTGPGHEQYF. CDR3 DNA: TGTGCCAGCAGCCGGACAACCGGGCCCGGCCACGAGCAGTACTTC. The chain is built from TRBV4-2 and TRBJ2-7, with D tentatively TRBD1 (5 bases). The length of the CDR3 is 15 residues. V was pared by 4 bases and J by 5 bases, with 18 bases between. CDR1 and CDR2 (germline): LGHNA, YNFKEQ.

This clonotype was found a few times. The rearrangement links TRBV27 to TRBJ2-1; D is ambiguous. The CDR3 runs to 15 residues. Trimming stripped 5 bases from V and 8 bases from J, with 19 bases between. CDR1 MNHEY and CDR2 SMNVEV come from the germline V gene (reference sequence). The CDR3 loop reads CASSLTETIIDEQFF. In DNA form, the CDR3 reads TGTGCCAGCAGTCTCACAGAGACGATTATCGATGAGCAGTTCTTC.

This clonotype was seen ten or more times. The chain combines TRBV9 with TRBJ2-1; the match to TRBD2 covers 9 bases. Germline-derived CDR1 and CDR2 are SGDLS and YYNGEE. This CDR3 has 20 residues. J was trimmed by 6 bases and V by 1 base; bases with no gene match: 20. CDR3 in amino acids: CASSVPTCGRAEGVCNEQFF. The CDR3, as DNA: TGTGCCAGCAGCGTACCCACGTGCGGGAGGGCTGAGGGAGTTTGCAATGAGCAGTTCTTC.

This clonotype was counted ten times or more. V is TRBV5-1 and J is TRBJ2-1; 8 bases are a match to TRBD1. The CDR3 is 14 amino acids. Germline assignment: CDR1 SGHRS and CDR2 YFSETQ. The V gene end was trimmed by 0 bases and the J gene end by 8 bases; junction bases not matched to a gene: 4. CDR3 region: CASSLGQGSDEQFF. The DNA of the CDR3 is TGCGCCAGCAGCTTGGGACAGGGGTCCGATGAGCAGTTCTTC.

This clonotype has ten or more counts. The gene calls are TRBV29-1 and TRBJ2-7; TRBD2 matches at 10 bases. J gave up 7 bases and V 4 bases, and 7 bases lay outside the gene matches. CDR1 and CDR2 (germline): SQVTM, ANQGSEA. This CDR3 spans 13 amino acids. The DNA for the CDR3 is TGCAGCGTTGGTTTAGCGGGAGGTGATGAGCAGTACTTC. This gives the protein CSVGLAGGDEQYF.

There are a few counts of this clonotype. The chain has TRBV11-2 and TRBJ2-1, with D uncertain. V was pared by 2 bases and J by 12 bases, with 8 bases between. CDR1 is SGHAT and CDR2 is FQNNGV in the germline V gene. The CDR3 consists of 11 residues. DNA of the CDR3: TGTGCCAGCAGCTTAACAGAATCGCAGTTCTTC. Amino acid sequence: CASSLTESQFF.